Following are 26 T cell receptor beta chains from one sample sequenced in a study of human T cells and chemical hapten exposure. Time point reported: patch test 2, 6 weeks after DPC sensitization. As for treatment: therapeutic diphenylcyclopropenone sensitization with weekly scalp DPC. TCRdb passed the RACE reads through MiXCR, listing each CDR3 protein once. This table holds 65,000 to 95,000 distinct CDR3 sequences, about 6.6% found once. Material: whole blood, obtained in connection with sensitization to the hapten diphenylcyclopropenone (DPC). The receptors originated from a woman under 40 with alopecia areata. Some clones in this sample may be carry-over from other donors' samples.

This clonotype was picked up many times. The chain joins TRBV5-6 to TRBJ2-2; 8 nucleotides line up with TRBD2. The V and J ends lost 0 bases and 5 bases, in that order; junction bases with no gene match: 3. This CDR3 spans 15 amino acids. Germline V CDR1 and CDR2: SGHDT, YYEEEE. CDR3 DNA sequence: TGTGCCAGCAGCTTGGCGGGGGGGCGTACCGGGGAGCTGTTTTTT. This sequence encodes CASSLAGGRTGELFF.

CDR3 amino acids: CASSLEGQPGELFF. The CDR3 nucleotides read TGTGCCAGCAGCTTGGAGGGACAGCCCGGGGAGCTGTTTTTT. V gene TRBV5-4 combines with J gene TRBJ2-2, with TRBD1 matching over 7 bases. In germline, CDR1 is SGHNT, CDR2 YYREEE (reference sequence). V gave up 0 bases and J gave up 6 bases; unmatched junction bases: 2. The CDR3 extends over 14 amino acids.

This clonotype was counted many times. This chain connects TRBV5-1 to TRBJ2-5; 12 bases fit TRBD2. The germline V gene has CDR1 SGHRS and CDR2 YFSETQ. V trimming: 1 base; J trimming: 5 bases; junction bases outside the gene matches: 6. The CDR3 spans 16 residues. The DNA for the CDR3 is TGCGCCAGCAGCTTGCAGACTAGCGGGGGTCGGGAGACCCAGTACTTC. Protein sequence: CASSLQTSGGRETQYF.

In regard to this clonotype: The junction does not match germline at one end; this may be a read error. The chain links TRBV18 to TRBJ2-7; D unclear. Germline CDR1 is KGHSH and CDR2 is LQKENI. This CDR3 region has 15 residues. In DNA, the CDR3 is TGTGCCAGCTCCCCACAAGGGTTGCAGCCCTACGAGCAGTACTTC. Translation gives CASSPQGLQPYEQYF.

The chain uses TRBV10-3 and TRBJ1-6, with 7 bases aligning to TRBD1. V trimming: 7 bases; J trimming: 0 bases; junction bases outside the gene matches: 3. Germline V gene lookup returns CDR1 ENHRY and CDR2 SYGVKD. CDR3 length equals 15 residues. The CDR3 spells CAIKGQSSYNSPLHF. Written as DNA, the CDR3 is TGTGCCATCAAGGGACAGAGCTCCTATAATTCACCCCTCCACTTT.

In its sample, this clonotype was seen a few times. The V and J genes are TRBV29-1 and TRBJ2-4; D gene uncertain. V shed 5 bases and J shed 6 bases, with 14 bases lying between them. The CDR3 extends over 13 amino acids. The germline CDR1 and CDR2 sequences are SQVTM and ANQGSEA. The CDR3 spells CSVRGGDTNIQYF. The DNA for the CDR3 is TGCAGCGTTCGAGGCGGAGATACAAACATTCAGTACTTC. Based on the CDR3 plus reference TRBV29-1 and TRBJ2-4, the full variable domain is SAVISQKPSRDICQRGTSLTIQCQVDSQVTMMFWYRQQPGQSLTLIATANQGSEATYESGFVIDKFPISRPNLTFSTLTVSNMSPEDSSIYLCSVRGGDTNIQYFGAGTRLSVL.

The CDR3 DNA sequence: TGCAGTGCTAACAGGGACTCGAACACTGAAGCTTTCTTT. As protein: CSANRDSNTEAFF. The chain is built from TRBV20-1 and TRBJ1-1, with a tentative D call TRBD1 (6 bases). The CDR3 sequence is 13 residues long. CDR1 is DFQATT and CDR2 is SNEGSKA in the germline V gene (reference sequence). The V end lost 4 bases, the J end lost 1 base, and 10 bases lay between the germline ends.

This clonotype appeared many times. The chain employs TRBV30 and TRBJ1-4, with TRBD1 matching over 7 bases. The CDR3 covers 13 residues. The germline gives CDR1 GTSNPN, CDR2 SVGIG (reference sequence). The V and J ends lost 2 bases and 7 bases, in that order; junction bases with no gene match: 4. The CDR3 bases are TGTGCCTGGAGTAGGGACAGTCGTGAAAAACTGTTTTTT. The encoded protein is CAWSRDSREKLFF. Full variable domain (missing parts from reference TRBV30 and TRBJ1-4): SQTIHQWPATLVQPVGSPLSLECTVEGTSNPNLYWYRQAAGRGLQLLFYSVGIGQISSEVPQNLSASRPQDRQFILSSKKLLLSDSGFYLCAWSRDSREKLFFGSGTQLSVL.

This clonotype was observed at least ten times. This chain uses TRBV5-1 with TRBJ2-1; 10 bases line up with TRBD2. CDR3 length: 18 amino acids. V was pared by 0 bases and J by 3 bases, with 9 bases of the junction left unmatched. CDR1 is SGHRS, CDR2 YFSETQ, per germline. The chain's CDR3 is CASSLAELAGIFYNEQFF. The CDR3 DNA reads as TGCGCCAGCAGCTTGGCCGAACTAGCGGGGATTTTCTACAATGAGCAGTTCTTC.

This clonotype has at least ten counts. The chain has TRBV12-3 or TRBV12-4 and TRBJ2-6, with D unresolved. The CDR3 has 14 residues. V shed 3 bases and J shed 2 bases, with 5 bases lying between them. The CDR3 DNA is TGTGCCAGCAGTTTTGCTGCTGGGGCCAACGTCCTGACTTTC. This encodes CASSFAAGANVLTF.

This clonotype was seen at least ten times. The chain uses TRBV7-2 and TRBJ2-1, with 13 positions matching TRBD2. Per germline, CDR1 SGHTA and CDR2 FQGNSA. The J segment lost 10 bases and the V segment lost 5 bases, leaving 5 bases of the junction unmatched. The CDR3 has 14 amino acids. The CDR3, as DNA: TGTGCCAGCAGCCCCTGGACTAGCGGGGGAGAGCAGTTCTTC. Translated: CASSPWTSGGEQFF. Based on the CDR3 plus reference TRBV7-2 and TRBJ2-1, the full variable domain is GAGVSQSPSNKVTEKGKDVELRCDPISGHTALYWYRQSLGQGLEFLIYFQGNSAPDKSGLPSDRFSAERTGGSVSTLTIQRTQQEDSAVYLCASSPWTSGGEQFFGPGTRLTVL.

As concerns this clonotype: This may be a read error: a much more frequent sequence differs by one nucleotide. This chain connects TRBV6-6 to TRBJ1-1; 7 bases match TRBD1. This CDR3 comprises 18 residues. Looked up from germline, CDR1 is MNHNY and CDR2 is SVGAGI (reference sequence). The CDR3 bases are TGTACCAGCAGTTACTTTGCTCGACCCAACAGGGGAATCACTGAAGCTTTCTTT. Translation: CTSSYFARPNRGITEAFF.

This chain uses TRBV6-5 with TRBJ1-2, with 9 positions matching TRBD1. This CDR3 has 15 residues. Germline CDR1 MNHEY, CDR2 SVGAGI. V was pared by 4 bases and J by 0 bases, with 3 bases of the junction left unmatched. The CDR3 DNA follows: TGTGCCAGCAGTTCCGGACAGGGGACTAACTATGGCTACACCTTC. This codes for CASSSGQGTNYGYTF.

This clonotype came up many times. The gene calls are TRBV20-1 and TRBJ2-7; the match to TRBD1 covers 7 bases. Germline assignment: CDR1 DFQATT and CDR2 SNEGSKA (reference sequence). J lost 0 bases, V lost 5 bases, and 10 bases had no gene match. The CDR3 runs 15 residues. In DNA, the CDR3 is TGCAGTGCTTCACCCAGACAGGGAACCTCCTACGAGCAGTACTTC. It translates to CSASPRQGTSYEQYF.

As regards this clonotype: A clone one base away is much larger, so this may be a read error. This rearrangement joins TRBV20-1 to TRBJ2-3; a possible D gene is TRBD1 (5 bases). This CDR3 is 13 amino acids long. Germline CDR1 DFQATT, CDR2 SNEGSKA (reference sequence). V lost 6 bases and J lost 1, with 11 bases in between. CDR3 sequence reads: CSAYMTGTDTQYF. For the CDR3, the DNA is TGCAGTGCCTATATGACAGGCACAGATACGCAGTATTTT.

This clonotype came up a few times. The chain carries TRBV5-6 and TRBJ1-2; 10 bases match TRBD1. Germline CDR1 SGHDT, CDR2 YYEEEE. V dropped 4 bases and J dropped 3; count of bases not matched to a gene: 12. The CDR3 runs to 17 residues. The CDR3 reads CASSRDRGPLSYYGYTF. In nucleotides, the CDR3 is TGTGCCAGCAGCCGCGACAGGGGGCCTCTATCTTACTATGGCTACACCTTC.

This clonotype was seen a handful of times. This chain uses TRBV7-9 with TRBJ1-2, with 8 bases fitting TRBD1. The CDR3 is made up of 14 amino acids. With V trimmed by 5 bases and J by 2 bases, 4 bases remained unmatched. Germline CDR1 is SEHNR and CDR2 is FQNEAQ (reference sequence). The CDR3 is CASSPGQGNYGYTF. CDR3 nucleotides: TGTGCCAGCAGCCCTGGACAGGGAAACTATGGCTACACCTTC.

This clonotype has a handful of counts. In DNA, the CDR3 is TGTGCCAGCAGGTTTCAGGGTTACAATTCACCCCTCCACTTT. The encoded protein is CASRFQGYNSPLHF. This chain connects TRBV5-4 to TRBJ1-6; D is perhaps TRBD1 (5 bases). V gave up 5 bases and J gave up 7 bases, with 13 bases separating them. The length of the CDR3 is 14 residues. Germline V CDR1 and CDR2: SGHNT, YYREEE (reference sequence).

This clonotype was observed many times. The gene calls are TRBV7-2 and TRBJ2-1; 8 positions match TRBD2. The germline gives CDR1 SGHTA, CDR2 FQGNSA. V was pared by 5 bases and J by 10 bases, with 19 bases of the junction left unmatched. This CDR3 is built from 17 residues. CDR3 in amino acids: CASSQLQGSGATGEQFF. CDR3 bases: TGTGCCAGCAGCCAACTTCAAGGTAGCGGGGCCACGGGGGAGCAGTTCTTC.

This clonotype has more than one count but fewer than ten. The gene calls are TRBV5-1 and TRBJ1-1; 7 positions match TRBD1. Losses at the gene ends were 3 bases for V and 1 base for J; bases not matched to a gene: 3. The CDR3 has 14 residues. Germline lookup yields CDR1 SGHRS and CDR2 YFSETQ. CDR3 sequence: CASSWDRPNTEAFF. DNA of the CDR3: TGCGCCAGCAGCTGGGACAGACCGAACACTGAAGCTTTCTTT.

This clonotype was picked up a small number of times. This sequence joins TRBV6-1 and TRBJ1-1, with a possible D match to TRBD1 (5 bases). V lost 0 bases and J 3 bases, leaving 17 bases between the germline ends. The CDR3 runs 17 residues. Germline CDR1 and CDR2: MNHNS and SASEGT. The CDR3 loop reads CASSEAVGHLGDTEAFF. The CDR3 coding sequence is TGTGCCAGCAGTGAAGCAGTTGGCCATTTGGGGGACACTGAAGCTTTCTTT.

This clonotype was counted ten times or more. The chain joins TRBV21-1 to TRBJ2-4; the DNA was not compared with TRBD2, the D call given in the table. TRBV21-1 constitutes a pseudogene. The CDR3 is 19 amino acids. The CDR3 region is CASSKEEGTEGCTKNIQYF. The CDR3, as DNA: TGTGCCAGCAGCAAAGAGGAGGGGACCGAAGGATGTACCAAAAACATTCAGTACTTC.

This sequence joins TRBV2 and TRBJ1-5; D is unresolved. V was cut by 1 base and J by 0 bases, with 10 bases left in between. The germline CDR1 and CDR2 sequences are SNHLY and FYNNEI. The CDR3 runs 16 residues. CDR3 amino acids: CASSEEGITSNQPQHF. For the CDR3, the DNA is TGTGCCAGCAGTGAAGAAGGGATTACTAGCAATCAGCCCCAGCATTTT. Filled out from reference TRBV2 and TRBJ1-5, the complete variable domain reads EPEVTQTPSHQVTQMGQEVILRCVPISNHLYFYWYRQILGQKVEFLVSFYNNEISEKSEIFDDQFSVERPDGSNFTLKIRSTKLEDSAMYFCASSEEGITSNQPQHFGDGTRLSIL.

The gene calls are TRBV20-1 and TRBJ1-1, with D unclear. CDR1 DFQATT and CDR2 SNEGSKA come from the germline V gene (reference sequence). The CDR3 runs to 13 residues. The V and J ends lost 6 bases and 9 bases respectively, with 20 bases between them. The CDR3 here is CSAYGSGEIKAFF. In nucleotides, the CDR3 is TGCAGTGCATATGGGTCAGGAGAAATTAAAGCTTTCTTT.

V is TRBV30 and J is TRBJ2-3; 11 bases map to TRBD1. CDR1 is GTSNPN, CDR2 SVGIG, per germline (reference sequence). V lost 5 bases to trimming and J lost 0 bases; unmatched junction nucleotides: 1. This CDR3 contains 14 residues. Here the CDR3 reads CAWGQGASTDTQYF. The CDR3 DNA follows: TGTGCCTGGGGACAGGGGGCTAGCACAGATACGCAGTATTTT. The variable domain in full, completed from reference TRBV30 and TRBJ2-3, reads SQTIHQWPATLVQPVGSPLSLECTVEGTSNPNLYWYRQAAGRGLQLLFYSVGIGQISSEVPQNLSASRPQDRQFILSSKKLLLSDSGFYLCAWGQGASTDTQYFGPGTRLTVL.

This clonotype was detected ten times or more. The rearrangement uses TRBV12-3 or TRBV12-4 and TRBJ2-1; the D is unclear. The CDR3 is 14 residues long. The V gene lost 1 base and the J gene lost 0 bases, with 4 bases spanning the gap. This chain's CDR3 is CASSLVGSYNEQFF. CDR3 in DNA: TGTGCCAGCAGTTTAGTGGGCTCCTACAATGAGCAGTTCTTC.